This paragraph reports one TCR beta chain. This specimen comes from a study of T cell changes during pregnancy in multiple sclerosis. V shed 5 bases and J 2 bases; nucleotides not matched to a gene: 5. The CDR3 has 15 residues. Germline V gives CDR1 LNHDA, CDR2 SQIVND (reference sequence). The table came from immunoSEQ multiplex PCR; TCRdb's copy has only in-frame clones and leaves some out. The data show 35,000 to 50,000 clones, over 90% seen once. The sequence came from a female donor with multiple sclerosis, enrolled in a pregnancy study. The material was CD8+ T cells from peripheral blood mononuclear cells, obtained in the third trimester of pregnancy. This rearrangement joins TRBV19 to TRBJ2-3; 9 bases align to TRBD1. CDR3 nucleotide sequence: TGTGCCAGTAGTCCCCGGACAGGGGACACAGATACGCAGTATTTT. It specifies CASSPRTGDTDTQYF.